This T cell receptor beta chain was identified during a study of early T cells in non-severe SARS-CoV-2 infection. As for the study in general: It was bulk RNA from unsorted whole blood that was sequenced, and the chains were unpaired. Study-wide points: Matches to VDJdb favored anti-spike CD8 responses and missed private and CD4 specificities.

Germline values: CDR1 GTSNPN, CDR2 SVGIG (reference sequence). CDR3 size: 14 residues. V lost 2 bases, J lost 1 base, and 11 bases lay in between. This clonotype was counted ten times or more. Its specificity is not known. Unique molecular identifiers tagged individual cDNA molecules. In TCRdb, the 5' RACE reads were re-called with MiXCR into one record per CDR3 protein. The sample has approximately 30,000 distinct CDR3 sequences; roughly 6.6% are singletons. The receptor's source is an adult who was a healthcare worker with PCR-confirmed SARS-CoV-2 infection or an uninfected control (not recorded which). The chain joins TRBV30 to TRBJ1-1; the D is unclear. Input material: whole blood. As DNA, the CDR3 is TGTGCCTGGAGTAAAGTGGTCCCGAACACTGAAGCTTTCTTT. The encoded protein is CAWSKVVPNTEAFF.